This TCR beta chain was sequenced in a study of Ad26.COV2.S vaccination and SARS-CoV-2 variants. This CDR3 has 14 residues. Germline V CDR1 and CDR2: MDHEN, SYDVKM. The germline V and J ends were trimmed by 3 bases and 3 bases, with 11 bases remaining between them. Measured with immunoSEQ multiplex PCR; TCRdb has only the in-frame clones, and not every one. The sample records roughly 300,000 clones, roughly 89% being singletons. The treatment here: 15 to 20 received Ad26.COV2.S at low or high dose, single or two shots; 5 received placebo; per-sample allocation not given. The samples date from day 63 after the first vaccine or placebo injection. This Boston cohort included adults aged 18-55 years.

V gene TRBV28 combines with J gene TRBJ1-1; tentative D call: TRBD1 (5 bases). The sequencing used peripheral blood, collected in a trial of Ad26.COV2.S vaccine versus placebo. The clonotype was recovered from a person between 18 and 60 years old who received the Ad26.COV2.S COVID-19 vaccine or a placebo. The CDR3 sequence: CASSLGPTYTEAFF. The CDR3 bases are TGTGCCAGCAGTTTGGGACCGACTTACACTGAAGCTTTCTTT.